This T cell receptor (beta chain) stems from a study of identical twins. Overall study results and limits: In zero-insertion analyses, partial confounding could arise from invariant MAIT and iNKT cells.

Donors were all healthy Caucasians. This clonotype was seen a handful of times. Its specificity is not known. TCRdb analysed the 5' RACE reads with MiXCR anew, one entry per CDR3 protein. In the table there are approximately 240,000 distinct CDR3 sequences, about 14% of which are singletons. Sequencing was done on a sample of memory (CD45RO+) T cells sorted from blood. This clonotype was sampled from a young woman in good health.

The CDR3 DNA sequence: TGTGCCATCAGCGAGCTACCCTCCGCCAGCTCCTACAATGAGCAGTTCTTC. Amino acids: CAISELPSASSYNEQFF. The V gene is TRBV10-3, the J gene TRBJ2-1; D ambiguous. V shed 6 bases and J shed 0 bases, with 18 bases lying between them. The germline gives CDR1 ENHRY, CDR2 SYGVKD. CDR3 length: 17 amino acids.